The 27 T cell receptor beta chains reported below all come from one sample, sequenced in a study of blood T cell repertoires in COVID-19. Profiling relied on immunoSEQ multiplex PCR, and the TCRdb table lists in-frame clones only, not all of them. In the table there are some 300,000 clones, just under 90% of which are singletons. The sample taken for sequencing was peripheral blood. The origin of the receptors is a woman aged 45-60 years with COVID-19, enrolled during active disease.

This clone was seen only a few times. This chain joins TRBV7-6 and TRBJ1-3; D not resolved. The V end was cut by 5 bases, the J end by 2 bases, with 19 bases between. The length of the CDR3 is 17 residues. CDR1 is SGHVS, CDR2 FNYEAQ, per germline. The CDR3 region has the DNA TGTGCCAGCAGCGCTACGGGAGCCGGGAAGACTGGAAACACCATATATTTT. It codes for CASSATGAGKTGNTIYF.

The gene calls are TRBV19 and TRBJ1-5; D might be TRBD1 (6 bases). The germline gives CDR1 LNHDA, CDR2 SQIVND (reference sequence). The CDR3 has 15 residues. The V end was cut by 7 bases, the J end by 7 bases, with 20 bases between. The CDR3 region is CASTRTVLLRQPQHF. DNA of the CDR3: TGTGCCAGTACCAGGACAGTCCTCTTGAGGCAGCCCCAGCATTTT.

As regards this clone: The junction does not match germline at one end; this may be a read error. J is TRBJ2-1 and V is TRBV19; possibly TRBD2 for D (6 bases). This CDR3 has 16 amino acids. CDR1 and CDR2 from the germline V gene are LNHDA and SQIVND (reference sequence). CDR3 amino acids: CASSIPSGSSYNEQFF. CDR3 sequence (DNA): TGTGCCAGCAGTATCCCCTCCGGGAGCTCCTACAATGAGCAGTTCTTC.

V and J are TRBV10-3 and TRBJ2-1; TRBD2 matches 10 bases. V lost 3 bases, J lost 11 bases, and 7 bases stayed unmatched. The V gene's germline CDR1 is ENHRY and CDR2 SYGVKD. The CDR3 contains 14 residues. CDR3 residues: CAISDSGTSVKQFF. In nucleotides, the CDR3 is TGTGCCATCAGTGATTCCGGGACTAGCGTAAAGCAGTTCTTC.

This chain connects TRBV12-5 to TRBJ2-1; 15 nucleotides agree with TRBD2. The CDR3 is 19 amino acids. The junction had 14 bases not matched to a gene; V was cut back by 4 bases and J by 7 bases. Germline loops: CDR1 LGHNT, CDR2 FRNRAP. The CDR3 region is CASGSPGLAGGPRENEQFF. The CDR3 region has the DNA TGTGCTAGTGGTTCACCAGGACTAGCGGGAGGGCCACGTGAAAATGAGCAGTTCTTC.

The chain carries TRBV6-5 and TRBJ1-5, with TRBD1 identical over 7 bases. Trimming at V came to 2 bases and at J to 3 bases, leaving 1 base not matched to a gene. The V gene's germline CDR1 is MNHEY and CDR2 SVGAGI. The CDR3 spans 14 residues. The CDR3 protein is CASSYDRVNQPQHF. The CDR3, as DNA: TGTGCCAGCAGTTACGACAGGGTCAATCAGCCCCAGCATTTT.

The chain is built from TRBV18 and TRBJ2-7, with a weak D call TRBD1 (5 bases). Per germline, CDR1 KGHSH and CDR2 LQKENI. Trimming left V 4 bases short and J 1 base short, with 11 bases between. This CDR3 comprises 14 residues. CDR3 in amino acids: CASSQGVGSYEQYF. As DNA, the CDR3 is TGTGCCAGCTCACAAGGGGTAGGGTCCTACGAGCAGTACTTC.

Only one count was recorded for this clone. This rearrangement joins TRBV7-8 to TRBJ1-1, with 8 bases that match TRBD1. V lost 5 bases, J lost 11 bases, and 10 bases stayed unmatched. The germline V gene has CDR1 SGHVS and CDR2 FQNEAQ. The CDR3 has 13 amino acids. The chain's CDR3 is CASSLDRGAVAFF. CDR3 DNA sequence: TGTGCCAGCAGCCTAGACAGGGGAGCTGTGGCTTTCTTT.

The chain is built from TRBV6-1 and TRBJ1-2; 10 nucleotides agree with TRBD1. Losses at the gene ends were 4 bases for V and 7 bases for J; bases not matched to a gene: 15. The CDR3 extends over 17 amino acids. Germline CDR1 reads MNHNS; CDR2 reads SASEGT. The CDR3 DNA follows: TGTGCCAGCAGTGCCCCTCGTATGACAGGGGGCCGGAGTGGCTACACCTTC. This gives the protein CASSAPRMTGGRSGYTF.

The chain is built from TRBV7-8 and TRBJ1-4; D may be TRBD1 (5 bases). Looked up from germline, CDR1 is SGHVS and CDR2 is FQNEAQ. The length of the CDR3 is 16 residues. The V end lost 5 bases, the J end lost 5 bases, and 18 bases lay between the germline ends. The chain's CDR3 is CASSPLLGRGNEKLFF. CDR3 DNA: TGTGCCAGCAGCCCGCTTCTAGGACGGGGGAATGAAAAACTGTTTTTT. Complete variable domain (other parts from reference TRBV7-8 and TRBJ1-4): GAGVSQSPRYKVAKRGQDVALRCDPISGHVSLFWYQQALGQGPEFLTYFQNEAQLDKSGLPSDRFFAERPEGSVSTLKIQRTQQEDSAVYLCASSPLLGRGNEKLFFGSGTQLSVL.

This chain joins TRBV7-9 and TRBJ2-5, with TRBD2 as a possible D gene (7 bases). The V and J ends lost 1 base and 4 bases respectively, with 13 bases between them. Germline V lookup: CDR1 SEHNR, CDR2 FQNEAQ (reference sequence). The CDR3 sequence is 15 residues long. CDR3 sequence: CASSLGGGAGETQYF. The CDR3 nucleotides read TGTGCCAGCAGCTTAGGAGGGGGGGCAGGAGAGACCCAGTACTTC.

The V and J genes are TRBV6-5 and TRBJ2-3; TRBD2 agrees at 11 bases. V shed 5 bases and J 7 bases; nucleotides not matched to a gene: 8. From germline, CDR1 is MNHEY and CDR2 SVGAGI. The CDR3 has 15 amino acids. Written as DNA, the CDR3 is TGTGCCAGCAGTAGTAGCGGGAGGGCCTCGAATACGCAGTATTTT. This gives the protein CASSSSGRASNTQYF.

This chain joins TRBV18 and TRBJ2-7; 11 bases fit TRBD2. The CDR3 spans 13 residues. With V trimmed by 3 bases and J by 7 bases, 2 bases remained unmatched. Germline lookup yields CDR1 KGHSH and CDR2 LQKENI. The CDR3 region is CASSPGLAEEQYF. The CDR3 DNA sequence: TGTGCCAGCTCACCGGGACTAGCGGAAGAGCAGTACTTC.

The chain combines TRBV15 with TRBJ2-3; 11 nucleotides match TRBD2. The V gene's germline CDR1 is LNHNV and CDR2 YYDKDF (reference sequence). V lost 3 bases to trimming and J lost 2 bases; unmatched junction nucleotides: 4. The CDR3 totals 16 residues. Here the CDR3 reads CATSRGLADNTDTQYF. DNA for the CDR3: TGTGCCACCAGCAGGGGACTAGCGGACAACACAGATACGCAGTATTTT.

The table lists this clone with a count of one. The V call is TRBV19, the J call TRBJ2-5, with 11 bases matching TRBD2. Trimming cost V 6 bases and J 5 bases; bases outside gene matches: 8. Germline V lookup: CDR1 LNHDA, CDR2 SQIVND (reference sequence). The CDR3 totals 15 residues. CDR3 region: CASRVAGGPIETQYF. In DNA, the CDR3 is TGTGCCAGTAGAGTAGCGGGAGGGCCGATTGAGACCCAGTACTTC.

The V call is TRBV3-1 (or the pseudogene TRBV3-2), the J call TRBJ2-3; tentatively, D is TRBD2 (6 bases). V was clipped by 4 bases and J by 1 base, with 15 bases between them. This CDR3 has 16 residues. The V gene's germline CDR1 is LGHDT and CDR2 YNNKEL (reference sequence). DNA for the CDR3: TGTGCCAGCAGCCTAAGGACTATCCGGGGCACAGATACGCAGTATTTT. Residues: CASSLRTIRGTDTQYF.

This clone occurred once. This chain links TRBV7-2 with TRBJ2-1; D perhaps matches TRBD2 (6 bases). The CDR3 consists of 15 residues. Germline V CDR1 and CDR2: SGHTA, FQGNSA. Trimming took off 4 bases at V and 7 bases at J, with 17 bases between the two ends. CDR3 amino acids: CASSSGRAISNEQFF. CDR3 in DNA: TGTGCCAGCAGCTCCGGGAGAGCCATTTCAAATGAGCAGTTCTTC.

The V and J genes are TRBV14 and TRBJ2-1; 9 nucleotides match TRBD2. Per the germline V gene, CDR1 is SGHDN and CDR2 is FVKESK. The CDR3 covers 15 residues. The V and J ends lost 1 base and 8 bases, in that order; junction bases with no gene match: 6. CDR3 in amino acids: CASSQVAGGPYEQFF. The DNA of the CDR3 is TGTGCCAGCAGCCAAGTGGCGGGAGGGCCCTATGAGCAGTTCTTC.

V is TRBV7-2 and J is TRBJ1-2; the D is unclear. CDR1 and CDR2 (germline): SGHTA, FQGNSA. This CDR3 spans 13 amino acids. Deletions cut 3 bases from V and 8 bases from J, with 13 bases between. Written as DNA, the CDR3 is TGTGCCAGCAGCTTCGGCGGCGAGAGCGGCTACACCTTC. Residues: CASSFGGESGYTF.

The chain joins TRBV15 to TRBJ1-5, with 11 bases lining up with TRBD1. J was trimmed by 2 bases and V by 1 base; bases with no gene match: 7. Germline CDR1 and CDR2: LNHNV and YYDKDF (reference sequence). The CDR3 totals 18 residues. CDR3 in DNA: TGTGCCACCAGCAGAGGGGACAGGGGGTTGACTGGCAATCAGCCCCAGCATTTT. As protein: CATSRGDRGLTGNQPQHF.

CDR3 sequence: CASSLGLAGLLLAGELFF. The CDR3 DNA reads TGCGCCAGCAGCCTGGGACTAGCGGGACTCCTTTTGGCCGGGGAGCTGTTTTTT. The V gene is TRBV4-1, the J gene TRBJ2-2; the match to TRBD2 covers 13 bases. The CDR3 is 18 amino acids. CDR1 MGHRA and CDR2 YSYEKL come from the germline V gene. V shed 4 bases and J 6 bases; nucleotides not matched to a gene: 11.

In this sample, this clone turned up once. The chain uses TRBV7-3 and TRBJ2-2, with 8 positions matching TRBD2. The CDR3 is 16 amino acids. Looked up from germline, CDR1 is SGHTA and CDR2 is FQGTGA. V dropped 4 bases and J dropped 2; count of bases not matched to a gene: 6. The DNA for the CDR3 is TGTGCCAGCAGCTACACTAGCGGTTTTAACACCGGGGAGCTGTTTTTT. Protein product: CASSYTSGFNTGELFF.

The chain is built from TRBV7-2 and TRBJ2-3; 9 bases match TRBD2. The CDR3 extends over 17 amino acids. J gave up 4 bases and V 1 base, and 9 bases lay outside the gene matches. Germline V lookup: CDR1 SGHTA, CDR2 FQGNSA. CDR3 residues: CASSLERSGRSSDTQYF. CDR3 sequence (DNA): TGTGCCAGCAGCTTAGAGCGGAGCGGGAGGAGTTCAGATACGCAGTATTTT. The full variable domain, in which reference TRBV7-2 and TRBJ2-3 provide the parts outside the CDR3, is GAGVSQSPSNKVTEKGKDVELRCDPISGHTALYWYRQSLGQGLEFLIYFQGNSAPDKSGLPSDRFSAERTGGSVSTLTIQRTQQEDSAVYLCASSLERSGRSSDTQYFGPGTRLTVL.

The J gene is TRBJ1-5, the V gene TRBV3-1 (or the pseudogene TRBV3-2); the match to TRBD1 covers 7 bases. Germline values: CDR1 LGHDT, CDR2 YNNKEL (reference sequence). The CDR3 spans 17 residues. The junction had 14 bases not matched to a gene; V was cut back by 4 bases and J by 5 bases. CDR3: CASSRTGSKWGDQPQHF. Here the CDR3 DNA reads TGTGCCAGCAGCCGGACAGGTTCTAAATGGGGGGATCAGCCCCAGCATTTT.

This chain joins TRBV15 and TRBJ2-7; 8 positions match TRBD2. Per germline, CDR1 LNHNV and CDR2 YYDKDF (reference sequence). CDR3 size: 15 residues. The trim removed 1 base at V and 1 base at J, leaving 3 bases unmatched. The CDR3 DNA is TGTGCCACCAGCAGAGTGGCTAGCGGGTCCTACGAGCAGTACTTC. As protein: CATSRVASGSYEQYF.

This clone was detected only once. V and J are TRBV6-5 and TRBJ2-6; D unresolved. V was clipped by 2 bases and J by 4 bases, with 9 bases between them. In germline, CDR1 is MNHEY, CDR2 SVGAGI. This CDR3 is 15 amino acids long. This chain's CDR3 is CASSYIRSGANVLTF. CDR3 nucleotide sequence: TGTGCCAGCAGTTACATCCGGAGCGGGGCCAACGTCCTGACTTTC.

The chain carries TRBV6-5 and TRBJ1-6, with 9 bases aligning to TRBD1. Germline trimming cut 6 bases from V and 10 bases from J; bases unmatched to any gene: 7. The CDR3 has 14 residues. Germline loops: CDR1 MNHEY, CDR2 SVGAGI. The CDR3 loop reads CASRPGQGGSPLHF. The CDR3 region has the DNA TGTGCCAGCAGGCCGGGACAGGGAGGATCACCCCTCCACTTT.